This is a list of T cell receptor beta chains from one sample in a study of cytomegalovirus exposure and HLA in healthy donors. Clones were sequenced by immunoSEQ multiplex PCR, and TCRdb holds only the in-frame ones, with some missing. The table lists roughly 65,000 clones, about two thirds of them singletons, with around 17% in the top ten. Sequencing was done on a sample of PBMCs. The receptors derive from a middle-aged man in good health and CMV-seropositive. The CDR3 runs from the conserved cysteine through the conserved F or W.

v_call	cdr3_aa
TRBV6-5	CASGGSNAPGEKLFF
TRBV2	CASSEAAGIGSAFF
TRBV4-1	CASSQLDYRTSGRDNEQFF
TRBV20-1	CSASSAYEQYF
TRBV5-1	CASSPGQTQETQYF
TRBV7-2	CASSKVAGGEYNEQFF
TRBV13	CASSPRTGDYNEQFF
TRBV5-4	CASSLVGLAGVETQYF
TRBV5-1	CASSLLMSSYNEQFF
TRBV7-9	CAPGEREPNTGELFF
TRBV7-9	CSSSLVGGVSSGANVLTF
TRBV9	CASSTQGNTEAFF
TRBV5-6	CASSYEGGAYNSPLHF
TRBV6-5	CASSYLRTGGGYGYTF
TRBV4-1	CASSQPGGSGANVLTF
TRBV5-1	CASSLVASQETQYF
TRBV29-1	CSVEFGGIGGELFF
TRBV27	CASRPIVGQGWSPLHF
TRBV7-7	CASSLDWTEETQYF
TRBV4-2	CASSQSWGLAQETQYF
TRBV4-1	CASSRRTSGREYNEQFF
TRBV25-1	CASSEWGQGHGELFF
TRBV2	CASSERVGQGYQETQYF
TRBV19	CASTGEEAEAFF
TRBV6-1	CASALNRDYTF
TRBV30	CAWSPGQASTDTQYF